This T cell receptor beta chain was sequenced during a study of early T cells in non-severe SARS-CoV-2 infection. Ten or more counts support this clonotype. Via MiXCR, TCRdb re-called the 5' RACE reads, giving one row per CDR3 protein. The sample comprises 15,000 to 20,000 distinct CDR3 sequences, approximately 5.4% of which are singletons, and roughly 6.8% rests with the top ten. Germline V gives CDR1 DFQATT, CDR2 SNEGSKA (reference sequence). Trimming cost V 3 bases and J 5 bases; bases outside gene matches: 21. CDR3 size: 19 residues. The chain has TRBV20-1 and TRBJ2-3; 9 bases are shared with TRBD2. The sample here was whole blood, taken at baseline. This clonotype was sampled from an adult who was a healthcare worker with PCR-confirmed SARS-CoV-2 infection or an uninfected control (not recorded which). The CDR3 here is CSARGSRFADSGGLDTQYF. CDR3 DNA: TGCAGTGCTAGGGGATCTCGGTTCGCGGATAGCGGGGGCTTAGATACGCAGTATTTT.